These 29 T cell receptor beta chains were sequenced from one sample in a study of control samples from healthy donors and cancer patients (TCRdb year 2020). To prepare the library, the immunoSEQ multiplex PCR assay was applied. The clones in this table, taken by TCRdb from immuneACCESS, are in-frame only. Not every clone is retained; where verified, under half of the shortfall comes from an unresolved V gene, and the cause of the rest is unknown. The sample includes fewer than 200,000 clones, with roughly 90% observed a single time. The top ten clones comprise around 12% of the sample. The sample comprised blood. The origin of the receptors is a man aged 30 to 39 in good health.

The rearrangement joins TRBV27 to TRBJ1-1, with a weak D call TRBD1 (5 bases). Trimming pared 6 bases from V and 3 bases from J, leaving 11 bases between. This CDR3 is 13 amino acids long. The germline V gene has CDR1 MNHEY and CDR2 SMNVEV (reference sequence). CDR3 in amino acids: CASRSGTHTEAFF. The CDR3 region has the DNA TGTGCCAGCAGGTCCGGGACCCACACTGAAGCTTTCTTT.

The V and J genes are TRBV7-8 and TRBJ2-7; TRBD2 is a possible D gene (5 bases). Germline assignment: CDR1 SGHVS and CDR2 FQNEAQ. V gave up 5 bases and J gave up 6 bases, with 11 bases separating them. The CDR3 spans 12 residues. CDR3: CASSLDSTEQYF. The CDR3, as DNA: TGTGCCAGCAGCCTGGACTCCACCGAGCAGTACTTC.

This rearrangement joins TRBV10-3 to TRBJ1-4, with 8 bases aligning to TRBD1. Germline-derived CDR1 and CDR2 are ENHRY and SYGVKD. J lost 7 bases, V lost 10 bases, and 8 bases had no gene match. The CDR3 is 13 amino acids. The CDR3 here is CASRGQGGEKLFF. CDR3 nucleotides: TGTGCCAGCAGGGGGCAGGGAGGTGAAAAACTGTTTTTT.

The genes are TRBV6-2 or TRBV6-3 and TRBJ2-1, with 8 bases matching TRBD1. V gave up 5 bases and J gave up 13 bases; unmatched junction bases: 4. CDR3 length: 11 residues. Germline V gene data show CDR1 as MNHEY and CDR2 as SVGEGT. CDR3 residues: CASSQTGDQFF. The CDR3 DNA reads TGTGCCAGCAGTCAGACAGGGGACCAGTTCTTC.

The rearrangement joins TRBV6-5 to TRBJ1-4, with D possibly matching TRBD1 (5 bases). From germline, CDR1 is MNHEY and CDR2 SVGAGI. The V end lost 3 bases, the J end lost 7 bases, and 12 bases lay between the germline ends. There are 14 residues in the CDR3. CDR3 sequence reads: CASSYKGTGEKLFF. CDR3 DNA sequence: TGTGCCAGCAGTTATAAGGGGACTGGTGAAAAACTGTTTTTT.

The rearrangement uses TRBV5-1 and TRBJ1-1, with 8 bases lining up with TRBD1. CDR3 length: 15 residues. CDR1 and CDR2 (germline): SGHRS, YFSETQ. Germline trimming cut 4 bases from V and 3 bases from J; bases unmatched to any gene: 8. CDR3 residues: CASSPFRGLDTEAFF. The CDR3 DNA reads TGCGCCAGCAGCCCCTTCAGGGGGCTCGACACTGAAGCTTTCTTT.

The gene calls are TRBV11-2 and TRBJ2-1; 11 bases are a match to TRBD2. Germline V gene sequence: CDR1 SGHAT, CDR2 FQNNGV. J gave up 4 bases and V 9 bases, and 5 bases lay outside the gene matches. There are 14 residues in the CDR3. CDR3 nucleotides: TGTGCCAGTCTCTCTAGCGGGAGGTACAATGAGCAGTTCTTC. Amino acid sequence: CASLSSGRYNEQFF.

This CDR3 reads CSVLVGHTEAFF. The CDR3 DNA follows: TGCAGCGTCCTAGTTGGACACACTGAAGCTTTCTTT. The chain employs TRBV29-1 and TRBJ1-1; no definite D call. V was pared by 6 bases and J by 3 bases, with 11 bases between. CDR1 and CDR2 (germline): SQVTM, ANQGSEA. The CDR3 is made up of 12 amino acids.

The chain uses TRBV5-1 and TRBJ1-1; 8 positions match TRBD1. The length of the CDR3 is 14 residues. Germline-derived CDR1 and CDR2 are SGHRS and YFSETQ. With 4 bases clipped from V and 4 bases from J, the junction kept 6 bases outside the gene matches. The CDR3 region is CASSQQGGFTEAFF. CDR3 DNA: TGCGCCAGCAGCCAACAGGGGGGCTTCACTGAAGCTTTCTTT.

V is TRBV14 and J is TRBJ2-5; possible D gene TRBD1, 6 bases. This CDR3 region has 15 residues. CDR1 SGHDN and CDR2 FVKESK come from the germline V gene. The V gene lost 4 bases and the J gene lost 5 bases, with 17 bases spanning the gap. In DNA form, the CDR3 reads TGTGCCAGCAGCCGTAGGATGGGGGCTGGGGAGACCCAGTACTTC. Translation gives CASSRRMGAGETQYF.

The genes are TRBV24-1 and TRBJ2-2, with 7 bases lining up with TRBD1. Per the germline V gene, CDR1 is KGHDR and CDR2 is SFDVKD. This CDR3 spans 15 amino acids. With V trimmed by 3 bases and J by 6 bases, 6 bases remained unmatched. For the CDR3, the DNA is TGTGCCACCAGTGATCTAGGGACAGTCGCCGGGGAGCTGTTTTTT. It codes for CATSDLGTVAGELFF.

The V and J genes are TRBV7-9 and TRBJ2-3; D is unresolved. The CDR3 is 12 residues long. Trimming left V 1 base short and J 6 bases short, with 5 bases between. The germline CDR1 and CDR2 sequences are SEHNR and FQNEAQ (reference sequence). The CDR3 DNA reads TGTGCCAGCAGCTTAGTCAGGGATACGCAGTATTTT. Amino acid sequence: CASSLVRDTQYF.

The V call is TRBV9, the J call TRBJ1-5; a possible D gene is TRBD1 (6 bases). V was cut by 1 base and J by 4 bases, with 12 bases left in between. The CDR3 covers 15 residues. CDR1 is SGDLS, CDR2 YYNGEE, per germline. In DNA, the CDR3 is TGTGCCAGCAGCGTACTGGGACATCCTAATCAGCCCCAGCATTTT. Translated: CASSVLGHPNQPQHF.

This chain joins TRBV5-6 and TRBJ1-1, with a possible D match to TRBD1 (6 bases). This CDR3 contains 12 residues. Trimming took 4 bases from V and 5 from J, leaving 9 bases between them. From germline, CDR1 is SGHDT and CDR2 YYEEEE. This CDR3 is CASSHDRTEAFF. For the CDR3, the DNA is TGTGCCAGCAGCCACGACAGGACTGAAGCTTTCTTT.

The V and J genes are TRBV4-1 and TRBJ2-2; D call uncertain. Per the germline V gene, CDR1 is MGHRA and CDR2 is YSYEKL. V was pared by 1 base and J by 6 bases, with 3 bases between. CDR3 size: 12 residues. The CDR3 protein is CASSQGSGELFF. The CDR3 DNA reads as TGCGCCAGCAGCCAAGGTTCCGGGGAGCTGTTTTTT.

The rearrangement joins TRBV3-1 (or the pseudogene TRBV3-2) to TRBJ1-6, with D maybe TRBD1 (5 bases). V lost 7 bases and J lost 7, with 14 bases in between. CDR1 is LGHDT, CDR2 YNNKEL, per germline (reference sequence). The CDR3 totals 14 residues. CDR3 region: CASTTGTDNSPLHF. The CDR3 nucleotides are TGTGCCAGCACCACCGGGACGGACAATTCACCCCTCCACTTT.

The chain is built from TRBV7-2 and TRBJ1-3; TRBD1 is a possible D gene (5 bases). The CDR3 runs 16 residues. Germline V gene data show CDR1 as SGHTA and CDR2 as FQGNSA. Between the trimmed V and J ends, which lost 2 bases and 2 bases, there was a span of 13 bases. The CDR3 loop is CASSLFPRGTGNTIYF. As DNA, the CDR3 is TGTGCCAGCAGCTTATTTCCCCGGGGCACTGGAAACACCATATATTTT.

The J gene is TRBJ2-2, the V gene TRBV6-5; 8 nucleotides agree with TRBD1. CDR1 MNHEY and CDR2 SVGAGI come from the germline V gene. The CDR3 is 15 residues long. V lost 2 bases to trimming and J lost 1 base; unmatched junction nucleotides: 0. Here the CDR3 reads CASSYGQGNTGELFF. The CDR3 region has the DNA TGTGCCAGCAGTTACGGACAGGGGAACACCGGGGAGCTGTTTTTT.

V usage is TRBV7-6 and J usage is TRBJ2-2; D not certain. In germline, CDR1 is SGHVS, CDR2 FNYEAQ. Trimming pared 1 base from V and 3 bases from J, leaving 9 bases between. The CDR3 consists of 15 residues. CDR3 in amino acids: CASSLEGSYTGELFF. CDR3 DNA: TGTGCCAGCAGCTTAGAAGGCTCTTACACCGGGGAGCTGTTTTTT.

This rearrangement joins TRBV12-3 or TRBV12-4 to TRBJ1-3; possibly TRBD1 for D (5 bases). V gave up 10 bases and J gave up 1 base, with 11 bases separating them. The CDR3 covers 13 residues. CDR3 nucleotides: TGTGCCACCAAGGGGCTTTCTGGAAACACCATATATTTT. Its translation: CATKGLSGNTIYF.

The chain has TRBV5-6 and TRBJ1-1; a weak D match, TRBD1 (5 bases). CDR3 size: 14 residues. Germline V lookup: CDR1 SGHDT, CDR2 YYEEEE. V was trimmed by 4 bases and J by 4 bases, leaving 14 bases between them. The DNA for the CDR3 is TGTGCCAGCAGCCTTCCGGCCGGGGGCACTGAAGCTTTCTTT. This translates into CASSLPAGGTEAFF.

The chain combines TRBV6-5 with TRBJ1-2; D is unresolved. Trimming cost V 0 bases and J 5 bases, with 13 bases left between them. From germline, CDR1 is MNHEY and CDR2 SVGAGI. This CDR3 region has 15 residues. This chain's CDR3 is CASSYSLVAPYGYTF. CDR3 nucleotides: TGTGCCAGCAGTTACTCGCTGGTCGCGCCTTATGGCTACACCTTC.

This clone was seen only once. The rearrangement links TRBV27 to TRBJ2-7, with TRBD1 identical over 8 bases. Germline assignment: CDR1 MNHEY and CDR2 SMNVEV (reference sequence). V dropped 4 bases and J dropped 6; count of bases not matched to a gene: 14. The CDR3 is 16 residues long. CDR3 coding DNA: TGTGCCAGCAGTTCCGCCCCGGGACAGGCCGTTGGCGAGCAGTACTTC. Translating gives CASSSAPGQAVGEQYF.

The chain employs TRBV7-2 and TRBJ2-7; 10 positions agree with TRBD1. With 1 base clipped from V and 4 bases from J, the junction kept 7 bases outside the gene matches. This CDR3 is 16 amino acids long. The V gene's germline CDR1 is SGHTA and CDR2 FQGNSA. CDR3 DNA sequence: TGTGCCAGCAGCTTAGTTCCGACAGGGGGCCGGTACGAGCAGTACTTC. Translated, it gives CASSLVPTGGRYEQYF.

The rearrangement joins TRBV15 to TRBJ1-6; TRBD1 aligns across 8 bases. Germline CDR1 LNHNV, CDR2 YYDKDF (reference sequence). The ends lost 2 bases at V and 2 bases at J; junction bases unmatched: 11. This CDR3 contains 19 residues. The CDR3 protein is CATSRLGQAQRAYNSPLHF. Written as DNA, the CDR3 is TGTGCCACCAGCAGATTGGGACAGGCTCAGAGGGCCTATAATTCACCCCTCCACTTT.

V and J are TRBV4-1 and TRBJ2-3, with TRBD2 identical over 7 bases. Germline CDR1 reads MGHRA; CDR2 reads YSYEKL. The V gene end was trimmed by 0 bases and the J gene end by 4 bases; junction bases not matched to a gene: 10. CDR3 size: 17 residues. The CDR3: CASSQEGSSGRADTQYF. CDR3 DNA sequence: TGCGCCAGCAGCCAAGAAGGGTCTAGCGGAAGGGCAGATACGCAGTATTTT.

This chain links TRBV29-1 with TRBJ2-3; D gene uncertain. CDR1 is SQVTM and CDR2 is ANQGSEA in the germline V gene. Trimming pared 4 bases from V and 5 bases from J, leaving 13 bases between. The CDR3 is made up of 13 amino acids. The CDR3 bases are TGCAGCGTTGCACGGAGCTTCGGAGATACGCAGTATTTT. Translated, it gives CSVARSFGDTQYF.

The rearrangement joins TRBV19 to TRBJ1-2; no firm D call. The V gene lost 5 bases and the J gene lost 4 bases, with 11 bases spanning the gap. The CDR3 consists of 13 residues. Germline V gene lookup returns CDR1 LNHDA and CDR2 SQIVND (reference sequence). The CDR3 DNA is TGTGCCAGTAGTCCCGACACCTTCTATGGCTACACCTTC. This translates into CASSPDTFYGYTF.

The count of this clone is one. The chain couples TRBV27 to TRBJ1-1; 8 bases match TRBD1. Looked up from germline, CDR1 is MNHEY and CDR2 is SMNVEV (reference sequence). V lost 7 bases to trimming and J lost 1 base; unmatched junction nucleotides: 5. CDR3 length equals 14 residues. The CDR3 reads CASISGTGNTEAFF. The CDR3 nucleotides are TGTGCCAGCATATCCGGGACAGGGAACACTGAAGCTTTCTTT.